The rows below give T cell receptor beta chains drawn from one sample of a study of shared clonotypes between healthy human individuals. TCRdb keeps only in-frame clones here, not all; method: immunoSEQ multiplex PCR. The sample consists of about 1.5 million clones, roughly 96% of them appearing once. Sequencing input: naive CD4+ T cells sorted from blood. All receptors derive from a man aged 30-40 years in good health. Both conserved end residues are part of each CDR3. D genes are given only for firm matches. Clone size, where shown, is once, few, many, or a class for clones that have expanded.

V	size	D	J	DNA	CDR3
TRBV28	NA	NA	TRBJ1-2	TGTGCCAGCAGTTTACCCCAGTCCTATGGCTACACCTTC	CASSLPQSYGYTF
TRBV6-5	NA	NA	TRBJ2-7	TGTGCCAGCAGTCGACAGTTCTCCTACGAGCAGTACTTC	CASSRQFSYEQYF
TRBV4-2	once	TRBD2	TRBJ2-1	TGTGCCAGCAGCCAAGGGACTAGCGGCTACAATGAGCAGTTCTTC	CASSQGTSGYNEQFF
TRBV19	NA	NA	TRBJ2-1	TGTGCCAGTAGGAGTCTCCCCAGTGAGCAGTTCTTC	CASRSLPSEQFF
TRBV5-4	NA	TRBD1	TRBJ2-1	TGTGCCAGCAGCTTTGGACAGGGCCGGAATGAGCAGTTCTTC	CASSFGQGRNEQFF
TRBV11-3	NA	NA	TRBJ2-7	TGTGCCAGCAGCCGGGACTCCGCCGTAGGGGAGCAGTACTTC	CASSRDSAVGEQYF
TRBV6-5	NA	NA	TRBJ1-1	TGTGCCAGCTCACCGAAACGGGGGAACACTGAAGCTTTCTTT	CASSPKRGNTEAFF
TRBV7-8	once	NA	TRBJ2-7	TGTGCCAGCAGCCCTCGGGACTCTTTCTCCTACGAGCAGTACTTC	CASSPRDSFSYEQYF
TRBV7-9	NA	TRBD1	TRBJ1-6	TGTGCCAGCAGCTTCGAAAGGGGGACAGCGCCGCGGGCCCTCCACTTT	CASSFERGTAPRALHF
TRBV28	NA	NA	TRBJ2-7	TGTGCCAGCCAGAGCGGGTACGAGCAGTACTTC	CASQSGYEQYF
TRBV6-5	NA	TRBD2	TRBJ2-3	TGTGCCAGCAGTTACTCGAAGCTAGCGGGAGTGGATACGCAGTATTTT	CASSYSKLAGVDTQYF
TRBV30	once	TRBD1	TRBJ1-1	TGTGCCTGGAGTAACAGGGGTACATGGAACACTGAAGCTTTCTTT	CAWSNRGTWNTEAFF
TRBV5-1	NA	NA	TRBJ2-3	TGCGCCAGCGGCCTACGGGCAGTGAGCACAGATACGCAGTATTTT	CASGLRAVSTDTQYF
TRBV2	NA	NA	TRBJ2-1	TGTGCCAGCAGCGACGAAAAAAGGCTTGGAGTTCAAATAGTTGGGCAGTTCTTC	CASSDEKRLGVQIVGQFF
TRBV14	NA	NA	TRBJ2-1	TGTGCCAGCAGCCAAGGGTCAGCATCCTACAATGAGCAGTTCTTC	CASSQGSASYNEQFF
TRBV11-2	NA	TRBD1	TRBJ1-4	TGTGCCAGCAGCCCCGGACAGGGGAATAATGAAAAACTGTTTTTT	CASSPGQGNNEKLFF
TRBV28	NA	NA	TRBJ2-6	TGTGCCAGCAACTCAAAATGGGACTCTGGGGCCAACGTCCTGACTTTC	CASNSKWDSGANVLTF
TRBV18	NA	TRBD2	TRBJ2-1	TGTGCCAGCTCACCTTCCAGATCGGTCGGGGGGTACAATGAGCAGTTCTTC	CASSPSRSVGGYNEQFF
TRBV5-1	NA	NA	TRBJ2-4	TGCGCCAGCAGCCAGGGTATTTCCGACATTCAGTACTTC	CASSQGISDIQYF
TRBV4-2	NA	TRBD2	TRBJ2-1	TGTGCCAGCAGCCCCATGACTAGCGGGAGCTATGAGCAGTTCTTC	CASSPMTSGSYEQFF
TRBV18	NA	NA	TRBJ1-5	TGTGCCAGCTCACCAGGAGCTCAGCTCAATCAGCCCCAGCATTTT	CASSPGAQLNQPQHF
TRBV28	NA	NA	TRBJ2-7	TGTGCCAGCAGGGTTCCCGGGGGCGAGCAGTACTTC	CASRVPGGEQYF
TRBV9	NA	NA	TRBJ2-7	TGTGCCAGCACCCTCCCCTCCTCCTATGTAGTCCACGAGCAGTACTTC	CASTLPSSYVVHEQYF
TRBV11-2	NA	NA	TRBJ2-5	TGTGCCAGCAGCTCCCCTGGGCCAGGAGAGACCCAGTACTTC	CASSSPGPGETQYF
TRBV14	NA	NA	TRBJ2-2	TGTGCCAGCAGCCTAGACCCAGAAGGGGAGCTGTTTTTT	CASSLDPEGELFF
TRBV29-1	NA	NA	TRBJ2-7	TGCAGCGTTGCCACCCAGCCACCCTACGAGCAGTACTTC	CSVATQPPYEQYF
TRBV15	once	TRBD2	TRBJ2-1	TGTGCCACCAGCCAGTTGCGGGAGGTCTTGAACAATGAGCAGTTCTTC	CATSQLREVLNNEQFF
TRBV30	NA	NA	TRBJ2-7	TGTGCCTGGGTGAGGACAGATGGACTTTCGGAGCAGTACTTC	CAWVRTDGLSEQYF
TRBV15	NA	TRBD2	TRBJ2-3	TGTGCCACCAGCAGGGGAAATAGCGGGAACACAGATACGCAGTATTTT	CATSRGNSGNTDTQYF
TRBV2	few	NA	TRBJ1-4	TGTGCCAGTACACAGAATGAAAAACTGTTTTTT	CASTQNEKLFF
TRBV4-2	once	TRBD2	TRBJ2-7	TGTGCCAGCAGTCTAGCGGGAGGGTCCTACGAGCAGTACTTC	CASSLAGGSYEQYF
TRBV5-4	once	NA	TRBJ1-2	TGTGCCAGCGCACGGGAGAAAGTGGGCTACACCTTC	CASAREKVGYTF
TRBV10-3	NA	NA	TRBJ1-3	TGTGCCATCAGTGAGCCTCAGGGAAACACCATATATTTT	CAISEPQGNTIYF
TRBV9	NA	NA	TRBJ1-1	TGTGCCAGCAGCCAGCGGACAGCGCTTAACACTGAAGCTTTCTTT	CASSQRTALNTEAFF
TRBV20-1	NA	NA	TRBJ2-7	TGCAGTGCTAGCTTTCGCGACGAGCAGTACTTC	CSASFRDEQYF
TRBV2	NA	NA	TRBJ2-1	TGTGCCAGCAATCAGGGCTTCCTCTACAATGAGCAGTTCTTC	CASNQGFLYNEQFF
TRBV5-1	few	NA	TRBJ1-5	TGCGCCAGCAGCTTGACAGGGAATCTCGATCAGCCCCAGCATTTT	CASSLTGNLDQPQHF
TRBV18	NA	NA	TRBJ2-1	TGTGCCAGCTCACCGGATTACTACAATGAGCAGTTCTTC	CASSPDYYNEQFF
TRBV14	NA	TRBD1	TRBJ2-4	TGTGCCAGCAGCCAAGGGAAGGGGGCGATGTCCAAAAACATTCAGTACTTC	CASSQGKGAMSKNIQYF
TRBV29-1	NA	NA	TRBJ2-1	TGCAGCGTTGTTGCGGGGTTTATAAGCTCCTACAATGAGCAGTTCTTC	CSVVAGFISSYNEQFF
TRBV5-1	NA	NA	TRBJ2-1	TGCGCCAGCAGCTTGGACAGAGAGCAGTTCTTC	CASSLDREQFF
TRBV7-8	NA	NA	TRBJ1-2	TGTGCCAGCAGCTTAGCCACAGGGCATAACTATGGCTACACCTTC	CASSLATGHNYGYTF
TRBV2	once	TRBD1	TRBJ2-5	TGTGCCAGCAGTCCCCTCGGACAGGGGTACCAAGAGACCCAGTACTTC	CASSPLGQGYQETQYF
TRBV27	NA	TRBD1	TRBJ2-7	TGTGCCAGCAGCTACAGACAGGGGGGATACGAGCAGTACTTC	CASSYRQGGYEQYF
TRBV5-1	NA	NA	TRBJ2-7	TGCGCCAGCAGCTTGGGGGTTGATTCCTACGAGCAGTACTTC	CASSLGVDSYEQYF
TRBV19	NA	NA	TRBJ2-1	TGTGCCAGTAGTAGGGCGGGTAGAAGAAACAATGAGCAGTTCTTC	CASSRAGRRNNEQFF
TRBV5-1	NA	TRBD2	TRBJ2-3	TGCGCCAGCAATAGCGGGAGTGGGACAGATACGCAGTATTTT	CASNSGSGTDTQYF
TRBV27	NA	NA	TRBJ1-1	TGTGCCAGCAGTTACATATCGGGACGAACGAACACTGAAGCTTTCTTT	CASSYISGRTNTEAFF
TRBV30	NA	NA	TRBJ1-2	TGTGCCTGGAGTGCTTTCCCCAAAGGTGGCTACACCTTC	CAWSAFPKGGYTF
TRBV29-1	once	TRBD1	TRBJ1-1	TGCAGCGTCGTTCAGGGGGCGAACACTGAAGCTTTCTTT	CSVVQGANTEAFF
TRBV7-2	NA	NA	TRBJ2-1	TGTGCCAGCAGCTTAAGGGTTTACAATGAGCAGTTCTTC	CASSLRVYNEQFF
TRBV4-3	NA	NA	TRBJ2-7	TGCGCCAGCAGCCAAGGGAGGGACTACGAGCAGTACTTC	CASSQGRDYEQYF
TRBV7-2	NA	NA	TRBJ2-7	TGTGCCAGCAGCTTCCCCACAGCCAACGAGCAGTACTTC	CASSFPTANEQYF
TRBV18	NA	TRBD2	TRBJ2-1	TGTGCCAGCTCACCACTCGGACTAGCCCAGTTCTTC	CASSPLGLAQFF